The 21 T cell receptor beta chains below all came from one sample that was sequenced in a study of response to subunit inactivated influenza vaccine. In TCRdb, the RT-PCR reads were re-called with MiXCR into one record per CDR3 protein. This table holds a few hundred thousand distinct CDR3 sequences, roughly 9.8% found once. Sequences were derived from PBMCs from blood, sampled 45 days after vaccination. These receptors all come from a man in his fifties or sixties who received an inactivated influenza vaccine.

This clonotype was seen at least ten times. V gene TRBV4-1 combines with J gene TRBJ2-1; 7 nucleotides line up with TRBD2. The J segment lost 4 bases and the V segment lost 1 base, leaving 4 bases of the junction unmatched. The CDR3 consists of 15 residues. Germline V gene lookup returns CDR1 MGHRA and CDR2 YSYEKL. Written as DNA, the CDR3 is TGCGCCAGCAGCCAAGTTGCCGGGGGGTACAATGAGCAGTTCTTC. Its protein is CASSQVAGGYNEQFF.

This clonotype was recorded a few times. The V gene is TRBV15, the J gene TRBJ2-1; a weak D match, TRBD2 (5 bases). Trimming cost V 3 bases and J 0 bases, with 15 bases left between them. There are 17 residues in the CDR3. The germline V gene encodes CDR1 LNHNV and CDR2 YYDKDF (reference sequence). The CDR3 DNA reads as TGTGCCACCAGCAGGCGCGGGCTCCCAAGCTCCTACAATGAGCAGTTCTTC. As protein: CATSRRGLPSSYNEQFF.

The chain joins TRBV12-3 or TRBV12-4 to TRBJ2-7; 10 bases line up with TRBD2. This CDR3 spans 17 amino acids. V dropped 5 bases and J dropped 0; count of bases not matched to a gene: 10. CDR3 nucleotides: TGTGCCAGCAGTCTCCCCCCACTAGCGGGGCTCTCCTACGAGCAGTACTTC. Translating gives CASSLPPLAGLSYEQYF.

The gene calls are TRBV29-1 and TRBJ2-1, with TRBD2 matching 8 bases. The V and J ends lost 0 bases and 3 bases, in that order; junction bases with no gene match: 13. The CDR3 extends over 18 amino acids. Germline-derived CDR1 and CDR2 are SQVTM and ANQGSEA. The CDR3, as DNA: TGCAGCGTTGAAGATCGGGTCGGGAGGGCCCTCCTCTACAATGAGCAGTTCTTC. The encoded protein is CSVEDRVGRALLYNEQFF.

As DNA, the CDR3 is TGCAGTGCTAACCCGCCTTTTACTCAAGAGACCCAGTACTTC. This encodes CSANPPFTQETQYF. This sequence joins TRBV20-1 and TRBJ2-5; no clear D. V lost 4 bases, J lost 2 bases, and 14 bases lay in between. This CDR3 spans 14 amino acids. CDR1 and CDR2 from the germline V gene are DFQATT and SNEGSKA (reference sequence).

The chain uses TRBV9 and TRBJ2-7, with D tentatively TRBD1 (6 bases). This CDR3 spans 15 amino acids. Germline V CDR1 and CDR2: SGDLS, YYNGEE. V was trimmed by 0 bases and J by 7 bases, leaving 17 bases between them. Here the CDR3 reads CASSVEDSPRREQYF. The DNA of the CDR3 is TGTGCCAGCAGCGTAGAGGACAGCCCTCGGCGGGAGCAGTACTTC.

This clonotype was counted a few times. The V call is TRBV20-1, the J call TRBJ2-5; 10 positions match TRBD2. V shed 0 bases, J shed 1 base, and the junction held 2 bases outside the gene matches. CDR1 and CDR2 from the germline V gene are DFQATT and SNEGSKA (reference sequence). The CDR3 runs 15 residues. The CDR3 here is CSARDPSGGQETQYF. CDR3 in DNA: TGCAGTGCTAGAGATCCTAGCGGGGGCCAAGAGACCCAGTACTTC.

CDR3 sequence reads: CASSLSYSMNTEAFF. The CDR3 DNA reads as TGTGCCAGCAGCTTATCGTACAGCATGAACACTGAAGCTTTCTTT. The chain carries TRBV7-2 and TRBJ1-1, with unresolved D. The germline V and J ends were trimmed by 2 bases and 0 bases, with 10 bases remaining between them. Germline values: CDR1 SGHTA, CDR2 FQGNSA. The CDR3 has 15 residues.

The CDR3 coding sequence is TGTGCCAGCCAAAAAGATCCCGGCTCCTACGAGCAGTACTTC. It codes for CASQKDPGSYEQYF. The gene calls are TRBV7-7 and TRBJ2-7, with D unclear. The length of the CDR3 is 14 residues. Deletions cut 8 bases from V and 0 bases from J, with 14 bases between. The germline V gene encodes CDR1 SSHAT and CDR2 FNYEAQ (reference sequence).

Only a few counts were recorded for this clonotype. This chain connects TRBV7-2 to TRBJ2-7; 8 bases map to TRBD2. The J segment lost 4 bases and the V segment lost 5 bases, leaving 7 bases of the junction unmatched. The germline V gene encodes CDR1 SGHTA and CDR2 FQGNSA. The CDR3 consists of 14 residues. CDR3 nucleotide sequence: TGTGCCAGCAGCCATACTAGCGGAGTGTACGAGCAGTACTTC. This translates into CASSHTSGVYEQYF.

In its sample, this clonotype was seen a few times. The V gene is TRBV15, the J gene TRBJ1-1; D unresolved. CDR3 length equals 16 residues. Per germline, CDR1 LNHNV and CDR2 YYDKDF (reference sequence). The germline V and J ends were trimmed by 0 bases and 1 base, with 12 bases remaining between them. In DNA form, the CDR3 reads TGTGCCACCAGCAGAGATTACGCCAGCCCGAACACTGAAGCTTTCTTT. It codes for CATSRDYASPNTEAFF.

In DNA, the CDR3 is TGCAGTGCGATCCGACTAGTCCAAAACAATGAGCAGTTCTTC. Translated, it gives CSAIRLVQNNEQFF. The genes are TRBV20-1 and TRBJ2-1; D is perhaps TRBD2 (6 bases). V shed 6 bases and J shed 5 bases, with 17 bases lying between them. The germline CDR1 and CDR2 sequences are DFQATT and SNEGSKA (reference sequence). The CDR3 is made up of 14 amino acids.

This clonotype was detected many times. The chain recombines TRBV5-1 with TRBJ1-2; 9 bases agree with TRBD1. CDR1 and CDR2 (germline): SGHRS, YFSETQ. Trimming took 0 bases from V and 2 from J; bases not matched to a gene: 2. The CDR3 consists of 15 residues. DNA for the CDR3: TGCGCCAGCAGCTTGGCCGACAGGGGGAACTATGGCTACACCTTC. Its protein is CASSLADRGNYGYTF.

This clonotype has just a few counts. V is TRBV20-1 and J is TRBJ2-3; D unclear. The V and J ends lost 6 bases and 3 bases respectively, with 16 bases between them. The length of the CDR3 is 14 residues. Germline V CDR1 and CDR2: DFQATT, SNEGSKA (reference sequence). This CDR3 reads CSAQKQLRTDTQYF. DNA for the CDR3: TGCAGTGCCCAAAAGCAGCTTCGTACAGATACGCAGTATTTT.

This chain uses TRBV28 with TRBJ1-4; D is possibly TRBD1 (5 bases). Per germline, CDR1 MDHEN and CDR2 SYDVKM. Trimming took 5 bases from V and 8 from J, leaving 18 bases between them. This CDR3 is built from 15 residues. CDR3 region: CASSPQRGVGEKLFF. In nucleotides, the CDR3 is TGTGCCAGCAGTCCACAACGGGGCGTAGGGGAAAAACTGTTTTTT.

This clonotype was recorded at least ten times. The chain couples TRBV7-9 to TRBJ1-2; the D gene is possibly TRBD1 (5 bases). V lost 4 bases, J lost 4 bases, and 16 bases lay in between. The CDR3 covers 15 residues. Germline V gene lookup returns CDR1 SEHNR and CDR2 FQNEAQ (reference sequence). CDR3 in DNA: TGTGCCAGCAGCTATGACCACAGGAGCCTCTATGGCTACACCTTC. Translated, it gives CASSYDHRSLYGYTF.

This clonotype has only a few counts. The rearrangement links TRBV6-1 to TRBJ1-1; no clear D gene. Germline V gene lookup returns CDR1 MNHNS and CDR2 SASEGT. V lost 6 bases and J 7 bases, leaving 15 bases between the germline ends. This CDR3 is built from 13 residues. The CDR3 nucleotides are TGTGCCAGCAGGGAGACGCTGAGATTTGAAGCTTTCTTT. Its protein is CASRETLRFEAFF.

The sample holds a few counts of this clonotype. The V call is TRBV4-3, the J call TRBJ2-7, with D perhaps TRBD1 (5 bases). From germline, CDR1 is LGHNA and CDR2 YSLEER. With 0 bases removed from V and 4 bases from J, the gap between germline ends came to 13 bases. The CDR3 spans 15 residues. CDR3 sequence reads: CASSQDYRAGYEQYF. CDR3 coding DNA: TGCGCCAGCAGCCAAGATTATCGGGCAGGGTACGAGCAGTACTTC.

This rearrangement joins TRBV6-2 or TRBV6-3 to TRBJ1-1; no reliable D call. This CDR3 has 14 amino acids. V dropped 2 bases and J dropped 3 bases, with 10 bases sitting between them. Germline V gives CDR1 MNHEY, CDR2 SVGEGT. The CDR3 is CASSYNSIYTEAFF. The CDR3 nucleotides read TGTGCCAGCAGTTACAACAGTATCTACACTGAAGCTTTCTTT.

This clonotype was recorded at least ten times. This chain joins TRBV20-1 and TRBJ2-7; a weak D match, TRBD1 (6 bases). V was cut by 6 bases and J by 7 bases, with 19 bases left in between. This CDR3 is built from 13 residues. The germline V gene has CDR1 DFQATT and CDR2 SNEGSKA (reference sequence). The CDR3 sequence is CSARTAGFLEQYF. DNA of the CDR3: TGCAGTGCAAGGACAGCAGGGTTCTTAGAGCAGTACTTC.

This chain connects TRBV6-5 to TRBJ2-1, with 8 positions matching TRBD1. The germline gives CDR1 MNHEY, CDR2 SVGAGI. The CDR3 runs to 17 residues. The ends lost 2 bases at V and 6 bases at J; junction bases unmatched: 12. The CDR3 bases are TGTGCCAGCAGTTACCCCGGATCAGGGGGCCAGCTCAATGAGCAGTTCTTC. Translation gives CASSYPGSGGQLNEQFF.